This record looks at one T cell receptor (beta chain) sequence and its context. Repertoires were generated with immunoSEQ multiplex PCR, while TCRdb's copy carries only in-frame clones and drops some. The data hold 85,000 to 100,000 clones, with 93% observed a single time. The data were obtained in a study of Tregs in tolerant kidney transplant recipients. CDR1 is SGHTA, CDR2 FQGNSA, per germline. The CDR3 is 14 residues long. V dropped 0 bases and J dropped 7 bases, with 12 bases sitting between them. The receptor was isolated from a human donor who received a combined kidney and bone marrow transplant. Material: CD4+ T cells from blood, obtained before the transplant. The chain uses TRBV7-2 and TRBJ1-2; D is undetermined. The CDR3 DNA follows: TGTGCCAGCAGCTTAGCTGTGGGGAGTGGTGGCTACACCTTC. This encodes CASSLAVGSGGYTF.